These 24 T cell receptor beta chains were all obtained from the same sample, sequenced in a study of tumor-infiltrating lymphocytes in primary liver carcinoma. The roughly 19-32 mg bulk tissue piece was not sorted before simultaneous RNA and DNA extraction. From approximately 550 ng of total RNA, TCR beta-specific cDNA was reverse-transcribed using a constant-region primer. Libraries for TCR beta were built through three nested multiplex PCR rounds, which together made up a slightly modified ARM-PCR procedure. Two initial PCR rounds of around 10 cycles each paired TRBV1-TRBV30 forward primers with a C-beta reverse primer. TCRdb fed the multiplex PCR reads into MiXCR, producing one record per CDR3 protein. The table has just over 30,000 distinct CDR3 sequences, 60% to 80% seen once. The sample comprised liver tumor tissue from sampling region 3. Subset specified: tumor region T3, left-lateral pole. These receptors were taken from a woman in her thirties with primary liver carcinoma and hepatitis B virus infection.

A word on this clonotype: The junction departs from the called germline gene at one end, perhaps through a read error. The V and J genes are TRBV11-3 and TRBJ1-1, with 8 bases matching TRBD1. Germline CDR1 is SGHNT and CDR2 is YENEEA. The CDR3 has 14 amino acids. The CDR3 nucleotides read TGTGGCAGCAGCGCAGGGGGCTCGGACACCGAAGCTTTCTTT. Protein product: CGSSAGGSDTEAFF.

This clonotype was seen many times. The chain links TRBV6-2 or TRBV6-3 to TRBJ2-2; possible D gene TRBD1, 6 bases. Per germline, CDR1 MNHEY and CDR2 SVGEGT. The V gene lost 1 base and the J gene lost 5 bases, with 11 bases spanning the gap. This CDR3 contains 15 residues. CDR3 nucleotides: TGTGCCAGCAGTTACTTGACAGGTGGGACCGGGGAGCTGTTTTTT. Translation gives CASSYLTGGTGELFF.

Regarding this clonotype: A junction boundary mismatches the germline segment, possibly from a read error. The chain joins TRBV11-2 to TRBJ2-2, with D possibly matching TRBD1 (6 bases). Germline lookup yields CDR1 SGHAT and CDR2 FQNNGV. This CDR3 spans 15 amino acids. This chain's CDR3 is CASSVKIGDTGKLFF. The CDR3 region has the DNA TGTGCCAGCAGCGTAAAGATAGGGGACACCGGGAAGCTGTTTTTT.

In its sample, this clonotype was seen once. The chain links TRBV4-3 to TRBJ2-3; D remains unclear. Per the germline V gene, CDR1 is LGHNA and CDR2 is YSLEER. The CDR3 runs 18 residues. Trimming stripped 3 bases from V and 12 bases from J, with 31 bases between. Here the CDR3 reads CASSQSVWLGDPYDRQYF. The CDR3 nucleotides read TGCGCCAGCAGCCAGTCGGTCTGGCTGGGTGATCCCTATGATAGACAGTATTTT.

Note on this clonotype: A junction end diverges from the germline sequence, so it may reflect a read error. V is TRBV6-5 and J is TRBJ1-3; D ambiguous. The CDR3 is made up of 16 amino acids. Germline V lookup: CDR1 MNHEY, CDR2 SVGAGI. The CDR3, as DNA: TGCGCCAGCAGTCCACGATCAGGCGGGTCCCGATACACCTTATATTTT. It yields the protein CASSPRSGGSRYTLYF.

The V gene is TRBV5-4, the J gene TRBJ2-3; 10 nucleotides line up with TRBD2. Germline V lookup: CDR1 SGHNT, CDR2 YYREEE (reference sequence). The CDR3 runs to 18 residues. V was clipped by 5 bases and J by 14 bases; unmatched bases: 26. The DNA of the CDR3 is TGTGCCAGCAGTAACCCGGCTGCTAGCGGGAGTCGGACAGATACACGGTATTTT. Residues: CASSNPAASGSRTDTRYF.

The CDR3 is CVSKSGTRYNEQFF. The CDR3 DNA is TGTGTCAGTAAGAGCGGGACCCGCTACAATGAGCAGTTCTTC. This sequence joins TRBV28 and TRBJ2-1, with 7 bases identical to TRBD2. CDR1 is MDHEN, CDR2 SYDVKM, per germline. The CDR3 length is 14 residues.

As for this clonotype: No conserved phenylalanine or tryptophan is present at the end of the CDR3, so a read error is the likely explanation. The genes are TRBV4-3 and TRBJ2-1, with D possibly TRBD2 on 6 matching bases. The germline V gene has CDR1 LGHNA and CDR2 YSLEER. The CDR3 contains 16 residues. The CDR3 sequence: CASGQDAGSSYNEQFI. As DNA, the CDR3 is TGCGCCAGCGGCCAAGACGCGGGAAGCTCCTACAATGAGCAGTTCATC.

Only one count was recorded for this clonotype. This sequence joins TRBV11-2 and TRBJ1-1, with D unclear. Germline-derived CDR1 and CDR2 are SGHAT and FQNNGV. CDR3 length: 15 residues. For the CDR3, the DNA is TGTGTCAACAGCTTAGAACCCTCGGTGAACACTGAAGCTTTCTTT. It specifies CVNSLEPSVNTEAFF.

In its sample, this clonotype was seen many times. The V call is TRBV14, the J call TRBJ2-3; 9 positions agree with TRBD2. This CDR3 has 18 residues. Germline loops: CDR1 SGHDN, CDR2 FVKESK. V was pared by 2 bases and J by 4 bases, with 13 bases of the junction left unmatched. The CDR3 region has the DNA TGTGCCAGCAGCCAACTCATAGCGGGAGCGAATTCTCCAGATACGCAGTATTTT. This translates into CASSQLIAGANSPDTQYF.

Details on this clonotype: At one boundary the junction diverges from the germline segment, which might be a read error. The chain recombines TRBV11-2 with TRBJ2-5; 8 bases match TRBD1. From germline, CDR1 is SGHAT and CDR2 FQNNGV. The CDR3 is made up of 16 amino acids. The CDR3 protein is CASSKRTGGAKETQYF. The CDR3 bases are TGTGCCAGCAGCAAAAGAACAGGGGGTGCGAAAGAGACCCAATACTTC.

By share of the sample, this clonotype is medium-sized. The rearrangement uses TRBV29-1 and TRBJ1-1; D is perhaps TRBD1 (6 bases). V was clipped by 7 bases and J by 4 bases, with 22 bases between them. The CDR3 loop spans 15 amino acids. Germline CDR1 and CDR2: SQVTM and ANQGSEA. CDR3 amino acids: CSGWIQGGIGTEAFF. The CDR3 bases are TGCAGCGGATGGATTCAAGGGGGTATAGGCACTGAAGCTTTCTTT.

A note on this clonotype: Compared with germline, one end of the junction differs, possibly owing to a read error. The CDR3 reads CASSLDANSYKEQFF. The DNA for the CDR3 is TGTGCCAGCAGCTTGGATGCCAACAGCTACAAAGAGCAGTTCTTC. The chain is built from TRBV5-4 and TRBJ2-1; D is undetermined. The CDR3 loop spans 15 amino acids. Per germline, CDR1 SGHNT and CDR2 YYREEE (reference sequence).

Of note for this clonotype: The CDR3 end shows no conserved phenylalanine or tryptophan, and so a read error is likely. The chain carries TRBV28 and TRBJ1-5; possibly TRBD1 for D (6 bases). This CDR3 comprises 12 residues. Trimming removed 5 bases at V and 12 bases at J, with 14 bases between. Germline CDR1 MDHEN, CDR2 SYDVKM. The chain's CDR3 is CASSVSWTVQHI. In DNA, the CDR3 is TGTGCCAGCAGTGTCTCCTGGACAGTCCAGCATATT.

On this clonotype: An end of the junction does not agree with germline; a read error may underlie this. The chain couples TRBV12-3 or TRBV12-4 to TRBJ2-3; D ambiguous. CDR3 size: 13 residues. In nucleotides, the CDR3 is TGTGCCAGTACCTCCAGAGAGCCAGATACGCAGTACTTT. As protein: CASTSREPDTQYF.

As concerns this clonotype: An end of the junction differs from the germline gene, which may be a read error. The CDR3 protein is CGSSLDRGDTQWF. CDR3 sequence (DNA): TGTGGCAGCAGCTTAGATCGAGGAGATACGCAGTGGTTT. The chain combines TRBV11-2 with TRBJ2-3; no firm D call. CDR3 size: 13 residues. Looked up from germline, CDR1 is SGHAT and CDR2 is FQNNGV.

A remark on this clonotype: This may arise from a read error, as a much more abundant clone is one base away. The chain uses TRBV6-1 and TRBJ2-7; TRBD2 aligns across 7 bases. Germline-derived CDR1 and CDR2 are MNHNS and SASEGT. This CDR3 is 13 amino acids long. This CDR3 reads CASSLGLMYEHYF. The CDR3 DNA reads as TGTGCCAGCAGTCTGGGACTAATGTACGAGCACTACTTC.

Worth noting for this clonotype: An end of the junction does not agree with germline; a read error may underlie this. J is TRBJ2-3 and V is TRBV5-4; 9 bases are a match to TRBD2. The CDR3 is 18 residues long. CDR1 is SGHNT and CDR2 is YYREEE in the germline V gene (reference sequence). The CDR3, as DNA: TGTGCCAGCAGTAACACGGCGGCTAGCGGGAATCGGACAGATATGCAGTATTTT. Its translation: CASSNTAASGNRTDMQYF.

This clonotype was counted only a few times. Since a much larger clone is just one base distant, this may be a read error. This chain uses TRBV11-2 with TRBJ2-1; D call uncertain. This CDR3 contains 14 residues. Germline assignment: CDR1 SGHAT and CDR2 FQNNGV. As DNA, the CDR3 is TGTACCAGCATCTTAGATACCCAGCGCAATGAGCAGTTCTTC. It translates to CTSILDTQRNEQFF.

The J gene is TRBJ2-3, the V gene TRBV5-5, with D perhaps TRBD2 (6 bases). CDR3 size: 15 residues. CDR1 and CDR2 (germline): SGHKS, YYEKEE (reference sequence). The germline V and J ends were trimmed by 2 bases and 11 bases, with 21 bases remaining between them. CDR3 amino acids: CASSFTSRIANMQYF. In DNA form, the CDR3 reads TGTGCCAGCAGCTTTACTAGCAGGATAGCAAATATGCAGTATTTT.

A word on this clonotype: At one end the junction does not follow the germline gene, possibly because of a read error. The chain carries TRBV14 and TRBJ2-1; 9 nucleotides line up with TRBD1. This CDR3 region has 17 residues. Looked up from germline, CDR1 is SGHDN and CDR2 is FVKESK. CDR3 residues: CTSSQESQGTGYNEQFF. DNA for the CDR3: TGTACCAGTAGTCAAGAGAGTCAGGGGACAGGGTACAATGAGCAGTTCTTC. The whole variable domain, filled in from reference TRBV14 and TRBJ2-1, reads EAGVTQFPSHSVIEKGQTVTLRCDPISGHDNLYWYRRVMGKEIKFLLHFVKESKQDESGMPNNRFLAERTGGTYSTLKVQPAELEDSGVYFCTSSQESQGTGYNEQFFGPGTRLTVL.

There are many counts of this clonotype. The chain recombines TRBV6-5 with TRBJ1-4; weak D call: TRBD1 (5 bases). Germline-derived CDR1 and CDR2 are MNHEY and SVGAGI. V lost 2 bases and J 8 bases, leaving 15 bases between the germline ends. The CDR3 totals 15 residues. CDR3 protein: CASSYTGLTGEKLFF. CDR3 bases: TGTGCCAGCAGTTACACGGGACTCACCGGGGAAAAACTGTTTTTT.

This clonotype is medium-sized in the sample. The chain has TRBV6-5 and TRBJ1-6; D not resolved. Germline CDR1 and CDR2: MNHEY and SVGAGI. V was cut by 5 bases and J by 0 bases, with 2 bases left in between. There are 13 residues in the CDR3. The CDR3 loop is CASSVSYNSPLHF. In DNA, the CDR3 is TGTGCCAGCAGTGTCTCCTATAATTCACCCCTCCACTTT.

There are many counts of this clonotype. The V gene is TRBV11-2, the J gene TRBJ1-3, with D unresolved. Trimming pared 0 bases from V and 9 bases from J, leaving 15 bases between. CDR3 length: 15 amino acids. CDR1 and CDR2 from the germline V gene are SGHAT and FQNNGV. CDR3 protein: CASSLDPGPQSTIYF. CDR3 coding DNA: TGTGCCAGCAGCTTAGATCCCGGACCGCAAAGCACCATATATTTT. The complete variable domain, with remaining parts taken from reference TRBV11-2 and TRBJ1-3, reads EAGVAQSPRYKIIEKRQSVAFWCNPISGHATLYWYQQILGQGPKLLIQFQNNGVVDDSQLPKDRFSAERLKGVDSTLKIQPAKLEDSAVYLCASSLDPGPQSTIYFGEGSWLTVV.